This is a list of T cell receptor beta chains from one sample in a study of T cells in tuberculosis. This table comes from immunoSEQ multiplex PCR, and its TCRdb copy is limited to in-frame clones, with some not included. The table lists tens of thousands of clones, around nine tenths of them singletons. The sequenced sample was PBMCs. All receptors derive from a donor between 5 and 29 years old with latent tuberculosis or without tuberculosis infection. Some clones in this sample may be carry-over from other donors' samples. Both conserved end residues are part of each CDR3. Each record gives: CDR3 length, V gene, CDR3 protein.

cdr3_length: 15; v_call: TRBV27; cdr3_aa: CASSFLRTPNQPQHF
cdr3_length: 13; v_call: TRBV7-3; cdr3_aa: CASSTKTGVTQHF
cdr3_length: 13; v_call: TRBV7-9; cdr3_aa: CASSLSQNTEAFF
cdr3_length: 14; v_call: TRBV19; cdr3_aa: CASSTGQGTDTQYF
cdr3_length: 17; v_call: TRBV10-1; cdr3_aa: CASSESRAGVITDTQYF
cdr3_length: 14; v_call: TRBV11-2; cdr3_aa: CASSLVPRFYEQYF
cdr3_length: 13; v_call: TRBV5-1; cdr3_aa: CASSLGGGTEAFF
cdr3_length: 16; v_call: TRBV6-6; cdr3_aa: CASSLSSGTKNTEAFF
cdr3_length: 13; v_call: TRBV6-1; cdr3_aa: CASTPQRGNTIYF
cdr3_length: 16; v_call: TRBV18; cdr3_aa: CASSPWTGGTYNEQFF
cdr3_length: 14; v_call: TRBV7-8; cdr3_aa: CASSLAGGGTEAFF
cdr3_length: 14; v_call: TRBV25-1; cdr3_aa: CASSGDGGFYGYTF
cdr3_length: 16; v_call: TRBV5-1; cdr3_aa: CASSYTPSGSTGELFF
cdr3_length: 11; v_call: TRBV2; cdr3_aa: CASSVSDTQYF
cdr3_length: 13; v_call: TRBV10-2; cdr3_aa: CASSYPGSGELFF
cdr3_length: 16; v_call: TRBV5-1; cdr3_aa: CASSLGDRVAGETQYF
cdr3_length: 16; v_call: TRBV5-6; cdr3_aa: CASSLGTVISNQPQHF
cdr3_length: 16; v_call: TRBV5-4; cdr3_aa: CASSVKNSGRSYEQYF
cdr3_length: 16; v_call: TRBV30; cdr3_aa: CAWSVLPAGVPDTQYF
cdr3_length: 14; v_call: TRBV12-5; cdr3_aa: CASGLGTSIGELFF
cdr3_length: 15; v_call: TRBV7-8; cdr3_aa: CASSPLGQGAGGYTF
cdr3_length: 13; v_call: TRBV6-5; cdr3_aa: CASSYAERNEQFF
cdr3_length: 16; v_call: TRBV30; cdr3_aa: CAWSEQGRWSTDTQYF
cdr3_length: 15; v_call: TRBV2; cdr3_aa: CASSERVAGGVEQFF
cdr3_length: 18; v_call: TRBV4-2; cdr3_aa: CASSRWRQGTNSGNTIYF
cdr3_length: 15; v_call: TRBV5-1; cdr3_aa: CASSIGVLITDTQYF
cdr3_length: 14; v_call: TRBV13; cdr3_aa: CASSPGGGGTEAFF
cdr3_length: 13; v_call: TRBV10-2; cdr3_aa: CASSITGNTEAFF
cdr3_length: 14; v_call: TRBV19; cdr3_aa: CASRTSGQREKLFF
cdr3_length: 16; v_call: TRBV4-3; cdr3_aa: CASSQDGQGGVETQYF
cdr3_length: 15; v_call: TRBV30; cdr3_aa: CAWSPGTAATGGYTF
cdr3_length: 14; v_call: TRBV11-2; cdr3_aa: CASSSGQWDTEAFF
cdr3_length: 16; v_call: TRBV4-2; cdr3_aa: CASSPISLTGGTEAFF
cdr3_length: 15; v_call: TRBV11-3; cdr3_aa: CASSFPGTANNEQFF
cdr3_length: 20; v_call: TRBV7-6; cdr3_aa: CASSLPTQGPSAGSYNEQFF
cdr3_length: 17; v_call: TRBV30; cdr3_aa: CAWSVSWGGGGNSPLHF
cdr3_length: 16; v_call: TRBV30; cdr3_aa: CAWIGQGLYVGTEAFF
cdr3_length: 14; v_call: TRBV6-5; cdr3_aa: CASSYSHTSYEQYF
cdr3_length: 13; v_call: TRBV30; cdr3_aa: CAWSPEGNYGYTF
cdr3_length: 15; v_call: TRBV7-9; cdr3_aa: CASSFPTGLNTEAFF
cdr3_length: 16; v_call: TRBV5-8; cdr3_aa: CASSLGHLATNEKLFF
cdr3_length: 13; v_call: TRBV29-1; cdr3_aa: CSARGRATDTQYF
cdr3_length: 14; v_call: TRBV9; cdr3_aa: CASGRWERGETQYF
cdr3_length: 12; v_call: TRBV2; cdr3_aa: CAIGTGNYEQYF
cdr3_length: 11; v_call: TRBV19; cdr3_aa: CASSISDTQYF
cdr3_length: 15; v_call: TRBV6-6; cdr3_aa: CASSWTGDRTDTQYF
cdr3_length: 14; v_call: TRBV12-5; cdr3_aa: CASGSREDPDTQYF
cdr3_length: 18; v_call: TRBV7-2; cdr3_aa: CASSLAATGTAHTDTQYF
cdr3_length: 14; v_call: TRBV7-9; cdr3_aa: CASSLDRGAETQYF
cdr3_length: 16; v_call: TRBV7-2; cdr3_aa: CASSARGLANTGELFF
cdr3_length: 14; v_call: TRBV11-3; cdr3_aa: CASSLTSSTDTQYF
cdr3_length: 12; v_call: TRBV6-5; cdr3_aa: CASRGEAYEQYF
cdr3_length: 16; v_call: TRBV7-2; cdr3_aa: CASSSLGPSNTGELFF
cdr3_length: 16; v_call: TRBV15; cdr3_aa: CATSRVRGRLQETQYF